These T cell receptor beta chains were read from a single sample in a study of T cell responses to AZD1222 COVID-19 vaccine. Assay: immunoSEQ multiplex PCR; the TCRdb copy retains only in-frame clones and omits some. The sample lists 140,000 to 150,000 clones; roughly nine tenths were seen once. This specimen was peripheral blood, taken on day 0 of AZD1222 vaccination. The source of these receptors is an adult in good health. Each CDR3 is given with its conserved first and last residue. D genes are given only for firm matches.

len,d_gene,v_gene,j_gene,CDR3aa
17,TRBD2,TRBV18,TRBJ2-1,CASSPQAAGVLPVEQFF
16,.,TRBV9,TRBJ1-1,CASSVVPRAGNTEAFF
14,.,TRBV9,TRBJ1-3,CASSDGSSGNTIYF
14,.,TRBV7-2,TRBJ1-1,CASSLSQLNTEAFF
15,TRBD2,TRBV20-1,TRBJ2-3,CSASARTRGTDTQYF
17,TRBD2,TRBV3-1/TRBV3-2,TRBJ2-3,CASSQDLFNSGMDTQYF
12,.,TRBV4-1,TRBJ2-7,CASSQAPHEQYF
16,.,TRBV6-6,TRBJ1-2,CASSFGYRKREDGYTF
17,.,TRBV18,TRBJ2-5,CASSPPGISSPWETQYF
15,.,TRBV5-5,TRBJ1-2,CASSFGGFGNYGYTF
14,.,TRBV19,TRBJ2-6,CASSTFSGANVLTF
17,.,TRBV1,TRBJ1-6,CTSSQDAAASYNSPLHF
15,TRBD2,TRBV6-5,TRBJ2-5,CASSYASGRRETQYF
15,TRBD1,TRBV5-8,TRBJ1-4,CASSTGQGGGEKLFF
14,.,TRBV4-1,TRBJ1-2,CASSPLAGQGGYTF
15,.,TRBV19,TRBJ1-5,CASSSPRDGSKPQHF
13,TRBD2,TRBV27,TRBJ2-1,CASSPRGWDEQFF
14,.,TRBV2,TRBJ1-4,CASSEPIKDEKLFF
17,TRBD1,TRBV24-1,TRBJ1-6,CATNTRDRDLQGSPLHF
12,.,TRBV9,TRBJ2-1,CASSTSNNEQFF
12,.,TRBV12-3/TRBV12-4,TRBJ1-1,CASRPLQGEAFF
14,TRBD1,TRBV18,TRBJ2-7,CASSSGTGVLEQYF
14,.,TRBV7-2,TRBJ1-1,CASSLGQTHTEAFF
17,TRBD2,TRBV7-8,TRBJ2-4,CASSSAGTSGAKNIQYF
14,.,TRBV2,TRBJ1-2,CASSFGGSDYGYTF
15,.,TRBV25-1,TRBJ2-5,CASSEFARKQETQYF
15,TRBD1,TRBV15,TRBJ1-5,CATSPGQGGNQPQHF
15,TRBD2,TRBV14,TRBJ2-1,CASSLPGGPGNEQFF
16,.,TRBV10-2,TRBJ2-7,CASQKLGGGGPYEQYF
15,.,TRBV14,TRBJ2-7,CASSRANREVLEQYF
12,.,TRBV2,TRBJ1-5,CASSESNQPQHF
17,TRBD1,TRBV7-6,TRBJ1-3,CASSELTQGVPGNTIYF